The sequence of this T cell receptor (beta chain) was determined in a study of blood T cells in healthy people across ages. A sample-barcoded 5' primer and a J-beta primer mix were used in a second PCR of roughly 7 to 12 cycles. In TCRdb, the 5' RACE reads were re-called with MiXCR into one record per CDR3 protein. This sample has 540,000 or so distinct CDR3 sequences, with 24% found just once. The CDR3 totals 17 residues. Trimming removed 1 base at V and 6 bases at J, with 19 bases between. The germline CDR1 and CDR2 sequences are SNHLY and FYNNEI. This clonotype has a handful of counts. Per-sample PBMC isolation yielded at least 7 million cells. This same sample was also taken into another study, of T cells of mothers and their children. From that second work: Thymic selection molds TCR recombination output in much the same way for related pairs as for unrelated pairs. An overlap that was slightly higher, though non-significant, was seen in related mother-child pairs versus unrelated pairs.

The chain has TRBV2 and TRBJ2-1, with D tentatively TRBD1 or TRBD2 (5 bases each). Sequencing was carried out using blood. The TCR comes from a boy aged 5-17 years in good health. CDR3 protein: CASSEVGLPGFGNEQFF. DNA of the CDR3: TGTGCCAGCAGTGAAGTAGGACTCCCAGGGTTTGGCAATGAGCAGTTCTTC.